The entry that follows covers one T cell receptor (beta chain) sequence. Antigen: not known. The source of the sample is a study of a mutant IDH1 vaccine in newly diagnosed glioma. About the study: Radiotherapy alone preceded vaccination by 4-6 weeks; alternatively, vaccination started with temozolomide cycles. Earlier therapy was either radiotherapy, temozolomide, or both, and most got both.

The study, taken as a whole, reports: The study observed vaccine-induced immune responses in just over 90% of patients.

The time point is: week 5, during vaccination. Every vaccine dose comprised 300 ug of mutant IDH1 20-mer peptide plus topical imiquimod. Measured with immunoSEQ multiplex PCR; TCRdb has only the in-frame clones, and not every one. The sample carries roughly 54,000 clones, about 86% recorded once. V was shortened by 4 bases and J by 0 bases, with 14 bases between the two germline ends. Germline V gene data show CDR1 as SGHKS and CDR2 as YYEKEE (reference sequence). This CDR3 spans 16 amino acids. The sample here was PBMCs, taken from a glioma patient whose treatment included an IDH1 peptide vaccine. The V gene is TRBV5-5, the J gene TRBJ1-3; no clear D. This TCR came from a man aged 25 to 40 with glioma. The CDR3 DNA reads TGTGCCAGCAGCAAGGAGGCGGGGTTCTCTGGAAACACCATATATTTT. Its protein product is CASSKEAGFSGNTIYF.